This entry is about one TCR beta chain. Using immunoSEQ multiplex PCR, the repertoire was profiled, and TCRdb retains in-frame clones only, with some absent. Of more than 120,000 clones listed, 75% to 90% are singletons. Described time point: blood 4 weeks post-SBRT, at nephrectomy. Stated treatment: 15 Gy SBRT to primary tumor, nephrectomy 4 weeks later. Clear cell pathology was present in this patient's renal cell carcinoma. CDR3 size: 13 residues. Deletions cut 2 bases from V and 1 base from J, with 5 bases between. Germline CDR1 and CDR2: MDHEN and SYDVKM. This sample was taken from a study of radiation and T cells in renal cell carcinoma.

The sequences come from blood, collected from a patient whose treatment included radiotherapy and nephrectomy. The TCR originated in a woman aged 50 to 60 with renal cell carcinoma. This sequence joins TRBV28 and TRBJ1-1; the D is unclear. Here the CDR3 DNA reads TGTGCCAGCAGTTTAATGGGGAACACTGAAGCTTTCTTT. Translating gives CASSLMGNTEAFF. Full variable domain (outside the CDR3, taken from reference TRBV28 and TRBJ1-1): DVKVTQSSRYLVKRTGEKVFLECVQDMDHENMFWYRQDPGLGLRLIYFSYDVKMKEKGDIPEGYSVSREKKERFSLILESASTNQTSMYLCASSLMGNTEAFFGQGTRLTVV.